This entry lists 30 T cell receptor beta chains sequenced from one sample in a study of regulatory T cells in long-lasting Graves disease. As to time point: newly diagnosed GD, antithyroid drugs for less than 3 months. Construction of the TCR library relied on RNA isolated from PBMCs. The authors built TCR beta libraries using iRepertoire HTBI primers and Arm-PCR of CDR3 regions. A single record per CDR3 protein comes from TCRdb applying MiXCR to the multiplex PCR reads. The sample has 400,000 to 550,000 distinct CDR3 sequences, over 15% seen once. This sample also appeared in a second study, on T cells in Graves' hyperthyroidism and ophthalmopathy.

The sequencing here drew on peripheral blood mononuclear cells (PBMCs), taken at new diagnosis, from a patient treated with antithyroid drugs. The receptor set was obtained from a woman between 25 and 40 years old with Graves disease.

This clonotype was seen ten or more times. CDR3 nucleotides: TGTGCCAGCAGCTTATGGTTCGGCAACACTGAAGCTTTCTTT. It translates to CASSLWFGNTEAFF. V and J are TRBV7-2 and TRBJ1-1, with D unclear. Germline CDR1 SGHTA, CDR2 FQGNSA. V lost 2 bases to trimming and J lost 2 bases, with 9 bases between them. The CDR3 is 14 amino acids.

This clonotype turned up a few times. The CDR3 coding sequence is TGTGCCAGCAGCTTAGAAGCGGGAATATGGGGGAATGAGCAGTTCTTC. Translating it yields CASSLEAGIWGNEQFF. J is TRBJ2-1 and V is TRBV7-6; 7 bases align to TRBD2. Trimming at V came to 1 base and at J to 7 bases, leaving 10 bases not matched to a gene. The CDR3 is 16 residues long. Germline CDR1 and CDR2: SGHVS and FNYEAQ.

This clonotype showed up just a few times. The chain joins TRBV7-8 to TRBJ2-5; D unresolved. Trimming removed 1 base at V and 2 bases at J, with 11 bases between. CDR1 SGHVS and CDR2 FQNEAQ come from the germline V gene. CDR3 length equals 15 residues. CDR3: CASSLDLSRQETQYF. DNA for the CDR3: TGTGCCAGCAGCTTAGATCTATCTAGACAAGAGACCCAGTACTTC. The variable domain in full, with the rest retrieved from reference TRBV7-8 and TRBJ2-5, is GAGVSQSPRYKVAKRGQDVALRCDPISGHVSLFWYQQALGQGPEFLTYFQNEAQLDKSGLPSDRFFAERPEGSVSTLKIQRTQQEDSAVYLCASSLDLSRQETQYFGPGTRLLVL.

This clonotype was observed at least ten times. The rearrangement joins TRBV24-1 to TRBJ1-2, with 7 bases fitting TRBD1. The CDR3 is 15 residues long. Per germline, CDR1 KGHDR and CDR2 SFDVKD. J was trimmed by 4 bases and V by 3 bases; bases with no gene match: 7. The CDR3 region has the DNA TGTGCCACCAGTGATCCAAGGACAGGAGTCTATGGCTACACCTTC. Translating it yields CATSDPRTGVYGYTF.

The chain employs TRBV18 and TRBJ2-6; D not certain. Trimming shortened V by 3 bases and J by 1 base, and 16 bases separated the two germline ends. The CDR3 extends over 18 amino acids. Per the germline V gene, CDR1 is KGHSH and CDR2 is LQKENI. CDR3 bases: TGTGCCAGCTCACCGAACCGCGGCCCGTGGTCTGGGGCCAACGTCCTGACTTTC. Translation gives CASSPNRGPWSGANVLTF.

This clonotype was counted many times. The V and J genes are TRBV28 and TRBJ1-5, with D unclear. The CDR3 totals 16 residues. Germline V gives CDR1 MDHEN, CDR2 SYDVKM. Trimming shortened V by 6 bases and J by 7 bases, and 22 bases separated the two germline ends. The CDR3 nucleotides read TGTGCCAGCAGCTCCCGCCCGGGGTTTAGGCAGCAGCCCCAGCATTTT. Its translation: CASSSRPGFRQQPQHF.

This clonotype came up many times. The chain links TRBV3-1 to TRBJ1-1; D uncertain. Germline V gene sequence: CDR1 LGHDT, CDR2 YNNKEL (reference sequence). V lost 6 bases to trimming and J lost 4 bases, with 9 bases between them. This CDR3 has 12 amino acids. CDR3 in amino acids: CASSQPSTEAFF. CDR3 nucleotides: TGTGCCAGCAGTCAACCGAGCACTGAAGCTTTCTTT. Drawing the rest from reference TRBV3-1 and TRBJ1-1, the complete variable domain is DTAVSQTPKYLVTQMGNDKSIKCEQNLGHDTMYWYKQDSKKFLKIMFSYNNKELIINETVPNRFSPKSPDKAHLNLHINSLELGDSAVYFCASSQPSTEAFFGQGTRLTVV.

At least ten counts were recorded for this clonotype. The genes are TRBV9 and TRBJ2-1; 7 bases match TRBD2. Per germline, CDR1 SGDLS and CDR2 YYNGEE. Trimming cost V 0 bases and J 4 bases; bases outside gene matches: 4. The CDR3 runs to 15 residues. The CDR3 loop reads CASSVVAGRYNEQFF. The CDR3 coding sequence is TGTGCCAGCAGCGTAGTAGCGGGCCGGTACAATGAGCAGTTCTTC.

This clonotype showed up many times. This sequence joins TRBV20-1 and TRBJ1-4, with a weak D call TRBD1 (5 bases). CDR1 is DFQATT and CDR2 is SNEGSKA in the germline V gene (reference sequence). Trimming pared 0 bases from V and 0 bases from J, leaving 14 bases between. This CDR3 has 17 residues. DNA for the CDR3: TGCAGTGCTAGAGATCGGAGGGGTGGCGCAACTAATGAAAAACTGTTTTTT. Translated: CSARDRRGGATNEKLFF.

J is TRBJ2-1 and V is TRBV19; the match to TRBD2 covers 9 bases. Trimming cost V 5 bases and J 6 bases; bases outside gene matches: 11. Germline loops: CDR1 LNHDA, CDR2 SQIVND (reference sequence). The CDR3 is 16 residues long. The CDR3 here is CASSAIGGRAVNEQFF. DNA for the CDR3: TGTGCCAGTAGTGCGATCGGCGGGAGGGCCGTCAATGAGCAGTTCTTC.

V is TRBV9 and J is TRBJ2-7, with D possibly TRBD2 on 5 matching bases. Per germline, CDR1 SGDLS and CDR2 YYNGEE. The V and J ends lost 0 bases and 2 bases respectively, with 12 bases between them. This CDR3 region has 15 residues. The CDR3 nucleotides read TGTGCCAGCAGCGTAGGTAGCGCCTTGACCTACGAGCAGTACTTC. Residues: CASSVGSALTYEQYF.

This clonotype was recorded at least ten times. The CDR3 bases are TGTGCCAGCAGCGCCATACGGGGGGAGACAGGGGGCCGATTTGGCTACACCTTC. This codes for CASSAIRGETGGRFGYTF. The gene calls are TRBV9 and TRBJ1-2, with TRBD1 identical over 10 bases. After removal of 3 bases from V and 7 bases from J, the junction contained 18 bases not matched to a gene. Germline V gene lookup returns CDR1 SGDLS and CDR2 YYNGEE. CDR3 size: 18 residues.

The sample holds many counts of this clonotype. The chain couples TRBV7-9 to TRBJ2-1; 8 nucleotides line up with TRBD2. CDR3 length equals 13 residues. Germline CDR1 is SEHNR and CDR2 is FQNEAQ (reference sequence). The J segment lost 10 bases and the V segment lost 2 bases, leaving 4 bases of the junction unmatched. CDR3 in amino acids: CASSLPSSGEQFF. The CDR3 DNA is TGTGCCAGCAGCTTACCTTCTAGCGGGGAGCAGTTCTTC.

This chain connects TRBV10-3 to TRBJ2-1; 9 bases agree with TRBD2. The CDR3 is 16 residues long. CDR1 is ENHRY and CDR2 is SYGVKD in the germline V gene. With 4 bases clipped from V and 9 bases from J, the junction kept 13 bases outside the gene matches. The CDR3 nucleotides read TGTGCCATCAGTGCAGTTAGCGGGAGCCGAGGGGGTGAGCAGTTCTTC. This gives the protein CAISAVSGSRGGEQFF.

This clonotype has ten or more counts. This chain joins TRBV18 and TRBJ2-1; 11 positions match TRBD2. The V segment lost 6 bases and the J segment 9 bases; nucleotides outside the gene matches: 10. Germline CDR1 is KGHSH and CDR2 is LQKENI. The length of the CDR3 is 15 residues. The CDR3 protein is CASSELAGELSEQFF. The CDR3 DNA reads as TGTGCCAGCTCCGAACTAGCGGGAGAATTGAGTGAGCAGTTCTTC.

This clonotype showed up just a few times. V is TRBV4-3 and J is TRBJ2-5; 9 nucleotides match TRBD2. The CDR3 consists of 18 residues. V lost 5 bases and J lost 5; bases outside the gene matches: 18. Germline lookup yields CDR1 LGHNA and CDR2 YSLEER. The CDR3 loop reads CASSVNRGSGRADETQYF. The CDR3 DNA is TGCGCCAGCAGCGTAAACCGCGGTAGCGGGAGAGCGGATGAGACCCAGTACTTC.

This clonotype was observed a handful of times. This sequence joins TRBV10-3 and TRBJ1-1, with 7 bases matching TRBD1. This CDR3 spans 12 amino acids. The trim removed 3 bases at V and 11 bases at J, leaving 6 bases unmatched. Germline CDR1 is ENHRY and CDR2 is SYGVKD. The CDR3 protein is CAISDRTGRAFF. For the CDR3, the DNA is TGTGCCATCAGTGATCGGACAGGCCGCGCTTTCTTT.

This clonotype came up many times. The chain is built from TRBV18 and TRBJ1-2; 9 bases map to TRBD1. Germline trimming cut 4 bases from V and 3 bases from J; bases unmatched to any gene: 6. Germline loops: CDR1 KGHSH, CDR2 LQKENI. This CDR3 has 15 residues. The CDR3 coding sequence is TGTGCCAGCTCACTCCCCGGGACAGGGTACTATGGCTACACCTTC. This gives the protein CASSLPGTGYYGYTF.

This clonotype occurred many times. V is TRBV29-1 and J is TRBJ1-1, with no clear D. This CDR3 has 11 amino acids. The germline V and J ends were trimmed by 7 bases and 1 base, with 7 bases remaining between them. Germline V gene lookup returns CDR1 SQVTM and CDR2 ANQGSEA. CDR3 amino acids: CSARRNTEAFF. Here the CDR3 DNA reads TGCAGCGCTAGACGGAACACTGAAGCTTTCTTT.

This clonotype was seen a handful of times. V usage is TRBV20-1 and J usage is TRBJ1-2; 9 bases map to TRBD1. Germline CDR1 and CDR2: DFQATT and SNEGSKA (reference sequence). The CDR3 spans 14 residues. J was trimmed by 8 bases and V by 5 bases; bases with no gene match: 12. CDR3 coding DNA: TGCAGTGCTGGATCCGGGGACAGGGTGGAGGGCTACACCTTC. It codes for CSAGSGDRVEGYTF.

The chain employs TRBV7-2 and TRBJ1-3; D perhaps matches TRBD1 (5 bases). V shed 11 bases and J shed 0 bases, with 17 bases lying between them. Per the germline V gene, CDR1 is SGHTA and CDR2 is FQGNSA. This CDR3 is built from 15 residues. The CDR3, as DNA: TGTGCCGGCAACCCCCCGGGGACCTCTGGAAACACCATATATTTT. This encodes CAGNPPGTSGNTIYF. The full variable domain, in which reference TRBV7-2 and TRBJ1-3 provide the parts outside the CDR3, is GAGVSQSPSNKVTEKGKDVELRCDPISGHTALYWYRQSLGQGLEFLIYFQGNSAPDKSGLPSDRFSAERTGGSVSTLTIQRTQQEDSAVYLCAGNPPGTSGNTIYFGEGSWLTVV.

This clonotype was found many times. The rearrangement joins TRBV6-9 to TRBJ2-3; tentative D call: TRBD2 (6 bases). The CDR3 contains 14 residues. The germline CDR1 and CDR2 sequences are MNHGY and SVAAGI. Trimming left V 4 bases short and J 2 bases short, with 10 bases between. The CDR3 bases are TGTGCCAGCAGTTCTGCGGGGACCACAGATACGCAGTATTTT. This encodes CASSSAGTTDTQYF.

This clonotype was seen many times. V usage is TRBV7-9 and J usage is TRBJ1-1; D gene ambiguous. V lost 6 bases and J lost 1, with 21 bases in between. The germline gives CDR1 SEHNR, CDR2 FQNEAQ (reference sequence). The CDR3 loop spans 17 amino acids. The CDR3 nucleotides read TGTGCCAGCAGTTCCCCCTATGTGACCCGGGAGAACACTGAAGCTTTCTTT. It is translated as CASSSPYVTRENTEAFF. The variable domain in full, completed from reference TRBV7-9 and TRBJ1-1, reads DTGVSQNPRHKITKRGQNVTFRCDPISEHNRLYWYRQTLGQGPEFLTYFQNEAQLEKSRLLSDRFSAERPKGSFSTLEIQRTEQGDSAMYLCASSSPYVTRENTEAFFGQGTRLTVV.

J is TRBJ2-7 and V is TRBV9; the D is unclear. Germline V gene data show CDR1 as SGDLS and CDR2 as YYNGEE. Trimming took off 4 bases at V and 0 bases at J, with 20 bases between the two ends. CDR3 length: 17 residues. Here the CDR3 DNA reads TGTGCCAGCAGCTTAGTGTTTGGTGGTCCTCACTCCTACGAGCAGTACTTC. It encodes CASSLVFGGPHSYEQYF.

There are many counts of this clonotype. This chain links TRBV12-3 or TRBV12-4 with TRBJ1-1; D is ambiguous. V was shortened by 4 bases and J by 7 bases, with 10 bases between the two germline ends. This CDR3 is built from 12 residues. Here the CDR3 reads CASSSPTFEAFF. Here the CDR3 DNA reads TGTGCCAGCAGTTCCCCCACCTTTGAAGCTTTCTTT.

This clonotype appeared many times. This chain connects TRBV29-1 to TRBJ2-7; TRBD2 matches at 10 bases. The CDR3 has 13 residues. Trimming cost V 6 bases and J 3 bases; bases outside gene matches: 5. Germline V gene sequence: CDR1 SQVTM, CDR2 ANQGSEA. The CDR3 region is CSVSGTSVYEQYF. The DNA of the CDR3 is TGCAGCGTATCCGGGACTAGCGTCTACGAGCAGTACTTC.

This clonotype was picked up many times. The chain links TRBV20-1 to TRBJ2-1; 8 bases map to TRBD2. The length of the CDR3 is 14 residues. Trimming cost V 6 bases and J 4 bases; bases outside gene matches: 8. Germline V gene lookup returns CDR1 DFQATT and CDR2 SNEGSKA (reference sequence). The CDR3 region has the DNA TGCAGTGCCATCAGCGGGAGTACGTACAATGAGCAGTTCTTC. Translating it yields CSAISGSTYNEQFF.

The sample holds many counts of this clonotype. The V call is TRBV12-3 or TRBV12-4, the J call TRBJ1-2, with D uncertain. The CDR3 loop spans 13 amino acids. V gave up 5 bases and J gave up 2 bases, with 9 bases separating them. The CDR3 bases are TGTGCCAGCAGTGTTTTGGAGAACTATGGCTACACCTTC. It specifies CASSVLENYGYTF.

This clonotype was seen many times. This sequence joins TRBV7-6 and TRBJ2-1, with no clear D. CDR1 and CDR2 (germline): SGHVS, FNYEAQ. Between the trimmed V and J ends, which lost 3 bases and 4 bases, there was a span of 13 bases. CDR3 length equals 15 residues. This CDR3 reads CASSFGRNKYNEQFF. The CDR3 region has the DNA TGTGCCAGCAGCTTTGGTAGAAACAAATACAATGAGCAGTTCTTC.

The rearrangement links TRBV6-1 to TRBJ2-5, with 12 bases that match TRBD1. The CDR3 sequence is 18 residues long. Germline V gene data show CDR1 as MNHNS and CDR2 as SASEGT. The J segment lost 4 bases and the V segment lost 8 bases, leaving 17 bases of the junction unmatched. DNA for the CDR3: TGTGCCAGCTTCCGCCTCAACCGGGACAGGGGGCGAGGAGAGACCCAGTACTTC. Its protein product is CASFRLNRDRGRGETQYF.